This T cell receptor (beta chain) was identified in a study of shared clonotypes between healthy human individuals. Study-wide background: Every donor yielded three CD4 naive, three CD4 memory, two CD8 naive and one CD8 memory plate.

Sequenced by immunoSEQ multiplex PCR; TCRdb stores in-frame clones only, minus some. This sample carries about 1 million clones, 65% to 75% of them seen once, and the ten largest clones take 1.5%. With V trimmed by 5 bases and J by 4 bases, 4 bases remained unmatched. CDR3 length: 14 amino acids. CDR1 is LNHDA and CDR2 is SQIVND in the germline V gene (reference sequence). This TCR derives from a man aged 18-30 years in good health. This rearrangement joins TRBV19 to TRBJ2-7, with 11 bases fitting TRBD2. Input material: memory CD4+ T cells sorted from blood. The subset: CD45RA-negative fraction. The CDR3 is CASSLTSGKYEQYF. CDR3 DNA sequence: TGTGCCAGTAGTCTGACTAGCGGGAAGTACGAGCAGTACTTC. Full variable domain (outside the CDR3, taken from reference TRBV19 and TRBJ2-7): DGGITQSPKYLFRKEGQNVTLSCEQNLNHDAMYWYRQDPGQGLRLIYYSQIVNDFQKGDIAEGYSVSREKKESFPLTVTSAQKNPTAFYLCASSLTSGKYEQYFGPGTRLTVT.